The next 17 T cell receptor beta chains were all read from a single sample in a study of T cell responses to AZD1222 COVID-19 vaccine. Sequencing used immunoSEQ multiplex PCR; TCRdb keeps in-frame clones, though not all of them. The sample has 140,000 to 150,000 clones; roughly 88% are singletons. The sequenced sample was peripheral blood, obtained 28 days after the second AZD1222 dose. Source of these receptors: an adult who received the AZD1222 COVID-19 vaccine.

The genes are TRBV12-3 or TRBV12-4 and TRBJ1-2, with 10 bases matching TRBD1. The V gene end was trimmed by 7 bases and the J gene end by 6 bases; junction bases not matched to a gene: 2. This CDR3 region has 12 residues. The DNA of the CDR3 is TGTGCCAGCACCGGGACAGGGGATGGCTACACCTTC. It codes for CASTGTGDGYTF.

J is TRBJ2-7 and V is TRBV27; perhaps TRBD1 as D (6 bases). V was shortened by 6 bases and J by 6 bases, with 15 bases between the two germline ends. CDR3 size: 13 residues. Germline CDR1 and CDR2: MNHEY and SMNVEV (reference sequence). CDR3 DNA sequence: TGTGCCAGCAGGGAACAGGGATTAGGCGAGCAGTACTTC. This translates into CASREQGLGEQYF.

The chain carries TRBV29-1 and TRBJ1-2; D is ambiguous. V dropped 4 bases and J dropped 4 bases, with 7 bases sitting between them. The CDR3 is made up of 11 amino acids. The germline CDR1 and CDR2 sequences are SQVTM and ANQGSEA. The CDR3 region is CSVALSYGYTF. DNA of the CDR3: TGCAGCGTTGCCCTCTCCTATGGCTACACCTTC.

The sample holds a few counts of this clone. This sequence joins TRBV5-4 and TRBJ2-7, with D possibly being TRBD1 or TRBD2 (5 bases each). Germline CDR1 and CDR2: SGHNT and YYREEE (reference sequence). This CDR3 region has 15 residues. V was trimmed by 4 bases and J by 4 bases, leaving 18 bases between them. CDR3 residues: CASSAGTVGLYEQYF. In DNA form, the CDR3 reads TGTGCCAGCAGCGCCGGGACGGTAGGCCTGTACGAGCAGTACTTC.

The V gene is TRBV9, the J gene TRBJ1-1; D gene unclear. The germline gives CDR1 SGDLS, CDR2 YYNGEE. Trimming stripped 1 base from V and 7 bases from J, with 11 bases between. The CDR3 length is 13 residues. This chain's CDR3 is CASSVSQMGEAFF. The CDR3 region has the DNA TGTGCCAGCAGCGTATCCCAGATGGGTGAAGCTTTCTTT.

This clone was observed once. The rearrangement links TRBV10-1 to TRBJ2-4; TRBD2 matches at 7 bases. Germline loops: CDR1 WNHNN, CDR2 SYGVQD (reference sequence). CDR3 length: 18 residues. Trimming at V came to 1 base and at J to 0 bases, leaving 9 bases not matched to a gene. DNA of the CDR3: TGCGCCAGCAGTGAGTTTCCCGGCGGGGGACTAGCCAAAAACATTCAGTACTTC. Its translation is CASSEFPGGGLAKNIQYF.

The chain uses TRBV4-1 and TRBJ2-1, with D perhaps TRBD2 (5 bases). The CDR3 totals 16 residues. Between the trimmed V and J ends, which lost 0 bases and 6 bases, there was a span of 15 bases. CDR1 and CDR2 from the germline V gene are MGHRA and YSYEKL. The CDR3 protein is CASSQDQRPWINEQFF. The CDR3 nucleotides read TGCGCCAGCAGCCAAGATCAGCGGCCCTGGATCAATGAGCAGTTCTTC.

The chain joins TRBV15 to TRBJ1-4; TRBD1 matches at 9 bases. This CDR3 comprises 16 residues. The V segment lost 2 bases and the J segment 4 bases; nucleotides outside the gene matches: 5. In germline, CDR1 is LNHNV, CDR2 YYDKDF (reference sequence). The CDR3 region is CATSRSGGQGNEKLFF. CDR3 DNA: TGTGCCACCAGCAGATCAGGGGGACAGGGTAATGAAAAACTGTTTTTT.

The gene calls are TRBV7-3 and TRBJ2-1; unclear D gene. Germline CDR1 is SGHTA and CDR2 is FQGTGA. The CDR3 is 13 amino acids. The V gene lost 0 bases and the J gene lost 8 bases, with 8 bases spanning the gap. The CDR3 DNA is TGTGCCAGCAGCTTAACGGGAAGCCATGAGCAGTTCTTC. Residues: CASSLTGSHEQFF.

This clone was counted between two and nine times. The chain is built from TRBV5-1 and TRBJ2-2; weak D call: TRBD2 (5 bases). Deletions cut 1 base from V and 4 bases from J, with 11 bases between. There are 15 residues in the CDR3. The germline V gene encodes CDR1 SGHRS and CDR2 YFSETQ. The CDR3, as DNA: TGCGCCAGCAGCTTGATCGGGGAGAGCACCGGGGAGCTGTTTTTT. This translates into CASSLIGESTGELFF.

The chain combines TRBV2 with TRBJ1-2; 8 bases line up with TRBD1. V dropped 6 bases and J dropped 0; count of bases not matched to a gene: 6. The CDR3 runs 15 residues. Germline CDR1 reads SNHLY; CDR2 reads FYNNEI. For the CDR3, the DNA is TGTGCCAGCAGCATACAGGGGGTCGCTAACTATGGCTACACCTTC. Translated, it gives CASSIQGVANYGYTF. The whole variable domain, filled in from reference TRBV2 and TRBJ1-2, reads EPEVTQTPSHQVTQMGQEVILRCVPISNHLYFYWYRQILGQKVEFLVSFYNNEISEKSEIFDDQFSVERPDGSNFTLKIRSTKLEDSAMYFCASSIQGVANYGYTFGSGTRLTVV.

This clone appeared a few times. The chain has TRBV29-1 and TRBJ2-1, with D unresolved. V was shortened by 3 bases and J by 0 bases, with 9 bases between the two germline ends. The length of the CDR3 is 14 residues. The V gene's germline CDR1 is SQVTM and CDR2 ANQGSEA. The CDR3 sequence is CSVDGSSSYNEQFF. The CDR3 coding sequence is TGCAGCGTTGATGGCTCCTCCTCCTACAATGAGCAGTTCTTC.

The rearrangement joins TRBV18 to TRBJ2-2; 8 bases match TRBD2. From germline, CDR1 is KGHSH and CDR2 LQKENI. Trimming at V came to 1 base and at J to 1 base, leaving 17 bases not matched to a gene. CDR3 length equals 21 residues. Here the CDR3 DNA reads TGTGCCAGCTCACCACGTTTCAGGGACGCCTCTAGCGGGCTGAACACCGGGGAGCTGTTTTTT. As protein: CASSPRFRDASSGLNTGELFF.

The rearrangement uses TRBV6-5 and TRBJ1-1; D possibly corresponds to TRBD1 (5 bases). Germline V lookup: CDR1 MNHEY, CDR2 SVGAGI. There are 14 residues in the CDR3. V was trimmed by 5 bases and J by 1 base, leaving 11 bases between them. The CDR3 bases are TGTGCCAGCAGTCCGGGACGAAAGAACACTGAAGCTTTCTTT. Translating it yields CASSPGRKNTEAFF.

The CDR3 bases are TGTGCCAGTAGTCCCCGCCGGACAGGCATGAACACTGAAGCTTTCTTT. Translated: CASSPRRTGMNTEAFF. The gene calls are TRBV19 and TRBJ1-1; TRBD1 aligns across 7 bases. Germline V gene data show CDR1 as LNHDA and CDR2 as SQIVND (reference sequence). Trimming at V came to 5 bases and at J to 0 bases, leaving 9 bases not matched to a gene. This CDR3 contains 16 residues. The complete variable domain, with remaining parts taken from reference TRBV19 and TRBJ1-1, reads DGGITQSPKYLFRKEGQNVTLSCEQNLNHDAMYWYRQDPGQGLRLIYYSQIVNDFQKGDIAEGYSVSREKKESFPLTVTSAQKNPTAFYLCASSPRRTGMNTEAFFGQGTRLTVV.

This chain uses TRBV6-5 with TRBJ1-1; no reliable D call. The CDR3 has 14 amino acids. Germline assignment: CDR1 MNHEY and CDR2 SVGAGI. The V gene lost 6 bases and the J gene lost 2 bases, with 13 bases spanning the gap. CDR3 bases: TGTGCCAGCAGGCGGTCAGGTGCCAACACTGAAGCTTTCTTT. Protein sequence: CASRRSGANTEAFF.

The genes are TRBV7-9 and TRBJ2-2, with D uncertain. Germline V gene sequence: CDR1 SEHNR, CDR2 FQNEAQ (reference sequence). Trimming removed 8 bases at V and 2 bases at J, with 21 bases between. CDR3 length: 17 amino acids. Written as DNA, the CDR3 is TGTGCCAGCTCCCCCACCCCGGGCCGCCAAAACACCGGGGAGCTGTTTTTT. This codes for CASSPTPGRQNTGELFF.